The present TCR beta chain was sequenced within a study of T cell responses to AZD1222 COVID-19 vaccine (dated by TCRdb to the early 2020s). About the investigation overall: A total of more than 230 trial participants underwent TCR sequencing, of whom around 200 received two doses of AZD1222 and about 25 received two doses of the MenACWY control vaccine. Trial participants were enrolled by age into subgroups of 18-55, 56-69 and 70-plus years, and about 150, 27 and 61 TCR-sequenced participants, respectively, were included in these subgroups.

The time point tag for this specimen amounts to: about 28 days (+/-7) after the second vaccine dose. Because spike-specific TCR depth and breadth did not differ between the two schedules, AZD1222 recipients who got a second dose at roughly 4 weeks were pooled with those who got a second dose at roughly 12 weeks. The vaccinee samples were drawn from two UK trials, COV001 and COV002, one of which was a single-blind randomized controlled phase 2/3 trial testing AZD1222 (ChAdOx1 nCoV-19) in healthy adults. For TCRbeta chain sequencing, PBMC samples were collected from trial participants at day 0 and at day 28 after the second dose. The CDR3 regions of human TCRbeta chains were analyzed by immunosequencing. Under the source paper's analysis protocol: Repertoire TCRs were matched against a reference library of SARS-CoV-2-specific TCRs generated with the MIRA antigen-specificity platform. Breadth was defined as the fraction of unique TCRs that were SARS-CoV-2-associated, and depth was defined as the fraction of total T cells that were SARS-CoV-2-associated. Each spike-specific TCR was assigned to its reactive spike region and to a CD4 or CD8 class using the MIRA data. Log10-transformed breadth and depth values were compared by one-way ANOVA with Sidak's multiple comparisons tests. Here the immuneACCESS table is served through TCRdb, limited to in-frame sequences with V and J called. Missing clones are a known gap in these copies; in checked studies unresolved V genes cover under half, and the rest lacks a known reason. V and J calls and clone size are those listed in that table; D and trimming were worked out from the DNA. A total of under 140,000 clones appear in this sample, roughly 89% of them only once. 2% to 2.5% of the sample lies in the top ten.

In the case of this clone: No antigen is known for it. Qualities for individual bases were not recorded, and no much larger clone is one base off.

Study-level results and caveats: Spike-specific TCR breadth and depth rose significantly after two AZD1222 doses compared with day 0 and with MenACWY recipients. The whole spike protein was spanned by vaccine-associated CD4 TCRs, and dominant responses were seen in regions 160-218 and 743-854. Reportedly, close to half of the unique spike-specific TCRs recognized epitopes lying outside the regions that are mutated in the B.1.351 and B.1.1.7 variants. The 56-69-year group was small, and its depth increase did not reach significance, likely because of low power. Because no day 14 peak-response samples were available, repertoires were characterized only after the peak T cell response. Conclusions about previously exposed vaccinees are limited because only six or seven AZD1222 recipients were SARS-CoV-2 seropositive at baseline. Participants were mostly white British and included more females than males, and it was suggested by the authors that clonal diversity may have been underestimated.

The germline V gene (reference sequence) gives CDR1 as SEHNR and CDR2 as FQNEAQ. V sheds 4 bases and J sheds 4 bases, leaving 10 bases between their ends. From cysteine to phenylalanine, the CDR3 is 13 amino acids long. Only the CDR3 DNA is retained, 39 bases long and in frame from the first base. Sequencing was performed on peripheral blood, taken 28 days after the second AZD1222 dose. The clonotype was recovered from an adult who received the AZD1222 COVID-19 vaccine. The sequence is built from TRBV7-9 and TRBJ1-2; the D gene is not confidently resolved. CDR3 reads: CASSSWTGYGYTF. The sequenced DNA: TGTGCCAGCAGCTCCTGGACGGGCTATGGCTACACCTTC. With all but the CDR3 taken from the reference TRBV7-9 and TRBJ1-2 genes, the full variable domain is: DTGVSQNPRHKITKRGQNVTFRCDPISEHNRLYWYRQTLGQGPEFLTYFQNEAQLEKSRLLSDRFSAERPKGSFSTLEIQRTEQGDSAMYLCASSSWTGYGYTFGSGTRLTVV.